These 29 T cell receptor beta chains were all obtained from the same sample, sequenced in a study of blood T cell repertoires in COVID-19. Sequencing was performed with immunoSEQ multiplex PCR; in TCRdb, only in-frame clones are kept and a portion is missing. Of some 330,000 clones listed, roughly nine tenths are singletons. Sequencing was performed on PBMCs or T cells enriched from blood (not recorded which). These receptors originate from a woman aged 25 to 39 who had recovered from COVID-19.

This chain links TRBV4-1 with TRBJ2-5; D not resolved. This CDR3 contains 13 residues. With 4 bases removed from V and 7 bases from J, the gap between germline ends came to 13 bases. The germline V gene has CDR1 MGHRA and CDR2 YSYEKL. The CDR3 region is CASSPFNTGTQYF. For the CDR3, the DNA is TGCGCCAGCAGCCCCTTTAACACGGGGACCCAGTACTTC.

The chain recombines TRBV28 with TRBJ2-5, with TRBD1 identical over 8 bases. CDR3 length equals 13 residues. Germline V gives CDR1 MDHEN, CDR2 SYDVKM. Germline trimming cut 5 bases from V and 10 bases from J; bases unmatched to any gene: 9. Here the CDR3 reads CASSGGQEWGQYF. CDR3 nucleotide sequence: TGTGCCAGCAGTGGGGGACAGGAGTGGGGCCAGTACTTC.

The gene calls are TRBV6-5 and TRBJ2-2; no reliable D call. Germline values: CDR1 MNHEY, CDR2 SVGAGI. The CDR3 runs 13 residues. The V end lost 0 bases, the J end lost 5 bases, and 4 bases lay between the germline ends. This CDR3 is CASSYSATGELFF. In DNA, the CDR3 is TGTGCCAGCAGTTACTCGGCAACCGGGGAGCTGTTTTTT.

The chain links TRBV5-1 to TRBJ2-2, with D possibly matching TRBD1 (5 bases). V lost 3 bases to trimming and J lost 7 bases, with 10 bases between them. CDR3 length: 13 amino acids. The germline CDR1 and CDR2 sequences are SGHRS and YFSETQ. For the CDR3, the DNA is TGCGCCAGCAGCTCCGACAGTGTCGGGGAGCTGTTTTTT. Translated, it gives CASSSDSVGELFF. Full variable domain (missing parts from reference TRBV5-1 and TRBJ2-2): KAGVTQTPRYLIKTRGQQVTLSCSPISGHRSVSWYQQTPGQGLQFLFEYFSETQRNKGNFPGRFSGRQFSNSRSEMNVSTLELGDSALYLCASSSDSVGELFFGEGSRLTVL.

This chain links TRBV7-8 with TRBJ1-1, with a possible D match to TRBD1 (5 bases). This CDR3 contains 14 residues. V gave up 2 bases and J gave up 5 bases, with 12 bases separating them. CDR1 is SGHVS, CDR2 FQNEAQ, per germline. The CDR3 here is CASSLTYGGTEAFF. CDR3 nucleotides: TGTGCCAGCAGCTTAACCTACGGGGGGACTGAAGCTTTCTTT.

V gene TRBV6-1 combines with J gene TRBJ1-1, with D perhaps matching TRBD1 (5 bases). Per germline, CDR1 MNHNS and CDR2 SASEGT. The CDR3 is 14 residues long. The V and J ends lost 0 bases and 11 bases respectively, with 16 bases between them. The CDR3 DNA follows: TGTGCCAGCAGTGAAGCGCCGGGGGGGGTTCGGGCTTTCTTT. It yields the protein CASSEAPGGVRAFF.

This chain uses TRBV14 with TRBJ1-5; no definite D call. The CDR3 covers 17 residues. V gave up 0 bases and J gave up 1 base, with 13 bases separating them. Germline CDR1 and CDR2: SGHDN and FVKESK. CDR3 sequence reads: CASSQDFLWPSNQPQHF. Here the CDR3 DNA reads TGTGCCAGCAGCCAAGATTTTTTATGGCCCAGCAATCAGCCCCAGCATTTT.

V usage is TRBV5-1 and J usage is TRBJ1-4, with 9 bases identical to TRBD1. The CDR3 length is 14 residues. Trimming took 5 bases from V and 7 from J; bases not matched to a gene: 6. Germline-derived CDR1 and CDR2 are SGHRS and YFSETQ. CDR3 protein: CASRPTGGIEKLFF. The CDR3 region has the DNA TGCGCCAGCAGACCGACAGGGGGAATTGAAAAACTGTTTTTT.

The CDR3 nucleotides read TGTGCCAGTACCACTGGACTAGCGGGGGCCCTCACAGATACGCAGTATTTT. Its translation is CASTTGLAGALTDTQYF. The chain links TRBV19 to TRBJ2-3; 13 bases are a match to TRBD2. This CDR3 is built from 17 residues. After removal of 7 bases from V and 2 bases from J, the junction contained 9 bases not matched to a gene. The germline gives CDR1 LNHDA, CDR2 SQIVND (reference sequence).

This chain connects TRBV6-6 to TRBJ1-6; no clear D gene. CDR3 size: 12 residues. CDR1 MNHNY and CDR2 SVGAGI come from the germline V gene (reference sequence). V lost 2 bases and J lost 11, with 7 bases in between. The CDR3 sequence is CASSYEGPPLHF. The CDR3 nucleotides are TGTGCCAGCAGTTACGAGGGTCCACCCCTCCACTTT.

V usage is TRBV19 and J usage is TRBJ1-3, with D tentatively TRBD1 (6 bases). This CDR3 has 13 amino acids. Germline V CDR1 and CDR2: LNHDA, SQIVND (reference sequence). V gave up 5 bases and J gave up 4 bases, with 9 bases separating them. CDR3 amino acids: CASSVDRGNTIYF. CDR3 DNA: TGTGCCAGTAGTGTCGACAGGGGAAACACCATATATTTT.

J is TRBJ1-2 and V is TRBV5-1; TRBD1 might be the D (6 bases). The CDR3 extends over 16 amino acids. CDR1 SGHRS and CDR2 YFSETQ come from the germline V gene. V shed 0 bases and J shed 4 bases, with 16 bases lying between them. CDR3 loop: CASSLEVTGRSYGYTF. As DNA, the CDR3 is TGCGCCAGCAGCTTGGAGGTTACAGGGCGGTCCTATGGCTACACCTTC.

This chain connects TRBV28 to TRBJ2-3; 9 bases line up with TRBD2. From germline, CDR1 is MDHEN and CDR2 SYDVKM. With V trimmed by 6 bases and J by 2 bases, 9 bases remained unmatched. This CDR3 is built from 16 residues. The chain's CDR3 is CASSPGPSGTTDTQYF. CDR3 nucleotides: TGTGCCAGCAGCCCGGGGCCTAGCGGGACCACAGATACGCAGTATTTT.

This rearrangement joins TRBV5-6 to TRBJ1-6; 11 bases match TRBD1. Germline CDR1 and CDR2: SGHDT and YYEEEE. V lost 4 bases, J lost 9 bases, and 6 bases stayed unmatched. The CDR3 is made up of 15 amino acids. CDR3 nucleotide sequence: TGTGCCAGCAGCGCCGAGGGACAGGGGGTTTCACCCCTCCACTTT. This encodes CASSAEGQGVSPLHF.

CDR3 sequence reads: CASTLQPLLREKLKTQYF. The CDR3 nucleotides read TGTGCCAGCACCCTTCAGCCACTCCTGCGGGAGAAATTGAAGACCCAGTACTTC. This chain connects TRBV27 to TRBJ2-5, with TRBD2 matching 7 bases. Germline CDR1 MNHEY, CDR2 SMNVEV (reference sequence). Losses at the gene ends were 7 bases for V and 6 bases for J; bases not matched to a gene: 23. The CDR3 is 18 amino acids.

The chain couples TRBV2 to TRBJ2-2; 9 bases map to TRBD2. This CDR3 comprises 14 residues. CDR1 and CDR2 (germline): SNHLY, FYNNEI. V lost 7 bases and J lost 3; bases outside the gene matches: 3. The DNA for the CDR3 is TGTGCCAGCAAAGCGGGAGGTCACACCGGGGAGCTGTTTTTT. Translating gives CASKAGGHTGELFF.

This chain uses TRBV15 with TRBJ2-3; D is unclear. Germline V gene sequence: CDR1 LNHNV, CDR2 YYDKDF (reference sequence). This CDR3 is built from 15 residues. V gave up 0 bases and J gave up 3 bases, with 10 bases separating them. The CDR3 coding sequence is TGTGCCACCAGCAGAGAACCAGTTCCTACAGATACGCAGTATTTT. Translating it yields CATSREPVPTDTQYF.

The V call is TRBV19, the J call TRBJ1-2, with D possibly matching TRBD1 (5 bases). The CDR3 extends over 14 amino acids. V dropped 4 bases and J dropped 4 bases, with 13 bases sitting between them. CDR1 and CDR2 from the germline V gene are LNHDA and SQIVND (reference sequence). In nucleotides, the CDR3 is TGTGCCAGTAGTACCCAGACGCAGGGCTATGGCTACACCTTC. It yields the protein CASSTQTQGYGYTF.

The chain links TRBV7-3 to TRBJ2-1, with D unclear. This CDR3 contains 13 residues. Trimming stripped 3 bases from V and 6 bases from J, with 9 bases between. In germline, CDR1 is SGHTA, CDR2 FQGTGA. CDR3 protein: CASSLQTSNEQFF. The CDR3 DNA reads as TGTGCCAGCAGCTTGCAAACAAGCAATGAGCAGTTCTTC.

The CDR3 DNA reads TGTGCCAGCAGCAAAGGGACGGGGGATTCACCCCTCCACTTT. This sequence encodes CASSKGTGDSPLHF. The rearrangement uses TRBV3-1 (or the pseudogene TRBV3-2) and TRBJ1-6; TRBD1 might be the D (5 bases). CDR1 and CDR2 from the germline V gene are LGHDT and YNNKEL (reference sequence). This CDR3 comprises 14 residues. Deletions cut 5 bases from V and 8 bases from J, with 13 bases between.

This sequence joins TRBV4-3 and TRBJ1-1; D ambiguous. The CDR3 is 13 residues long. The V end lost 3 bases, the J end lost 3 bases, and 8 bases lay between the germline ends. The germline V gene has CDR1 LGHNA and CDR2 YSLEER. Written as DNA, the CDR3 is TGCGCCAGCAGCCATGGAGGATACACTGAAGCTTTCTTT. This gives the protein CASSHGGYTEAFF.

The sample holds one count of this clone. V is TRBV9 and J is TRBJ2-5; D may be TRBD2 (6 bases). Trimming stripped 0 bases from V and 5 bases from J, with 14 bases between. This CDR3 contains 15 residues. Per germline, CDR1 SGDLS and CDR2 YYNGEE. CDR3 DNA sequence: TGTGCCAGCAGCGTAGCATGGGGGGATCGGGAGACCCAGTACTTC. As protein: CASSVAWGDRETQYF. Complete variable domain (other parts from reference TRBV9 and TRBJ2-5): DSGVTQTPKHLITATGQRVTLRCSPRSGDLSVYWYQQSLDQGLQFLIQYYNGEERAKGNILERFSAQQFPDLHSELNLSSLELGDSALYFCASSVAWGDRETQYFGPGTRLLVL.

The gene calls are TRBV28 and TRBJ1-2, with TRBD1 matching over 8 bases. This CDR3 region has 14 residues. CDR1 is MDHEN and CDR2 is SYDVKM in the germline V gene. V shed 1 base and J 3 bases; nucleotides not matched to a gene: 1. The DNA for the CDR3 is TGTGCCAGCAGTTTATACAGGGGGGACTATGGCTACACCTTC. It translates to CASSLYRGDYGYTF.

This clone was counted a single time. This chain uses TRBV19 with TRBJ1-2; 7 bases are shared with TRBD1. The germline CDR1 and CDR2 sequences are LNHDA and SQIVND (reference sequence). V was clipped by 5 bases and J by 4 bases; unmatched bases: 4. The CDR3 contains 13 residues. CDR3 protein: CASSGRDSYGYTF. CDR3 in DNA: TGTGCCAGTAGTGGCCGGGACAGCTATGGCTACACCTTC. The full variable domain, completed using reference TRBV19 and TRBJ1-2, is DGGITQSPKYLFRKEGQNVTLSCEQNLNHDAMYWYRQDPGQGLRLIYYSQIVNDFQKGDIAEGYSVSREKKESFPLTVTSAQKNPTAFYLCASSGRDSYGYTFGSGTRLTVV.

This clone was seen just once. J is TRBJ2-2 and V is TRBV7-3; TRBD1 agrees at 10 bases. V was pared by 8 bases and J by 5 bases, with 5 bases of the junction left unmatched. The germline CDR1 and CDR2 sequences are SGHTA and FQGTGA. The length of the CDR3 is 14 residues. DNA of the CDR3: TGTGCCAGCGGGACAGGGGTGAGAACCGGGGAGCTGTTTTTT. This sequence encodes CASGTGVRTGELFF.

DNA for the CDR3: TGCAGCGTTGAGGGAGGCGGGGGGGCCTGGAATGAGCAGTTCTTC. It is translated as CSVEGGGGAWNEQFF. The chain has TRBV29-1 and TRBJ2-1; 9 bases line up with TRBD2. V trimming: 3 bases; J trimming: 7 bases; junction bases outside the gene matches: 10. CDR3 length: 15 residues. Looked up from germline, CDR1 is SQVTM and CDR2 is ANQGSEA.

V gene TRBV28 combines with J gene TRBJ1-2, with D unclear. This CDR3 comprises 14 residues. CDR1 and CDR2 from the germline V gene are MDHEN and SYDVKM. V lost 4 bases to trimming and J lost 2 bases, with 11 bases between them. CDR3 DNA: TGTGCCAGCAGTTCCGGGAGCCTCAACTATGGCTACACCTTC. Protein product: CASSSGSLNYGYTF.

This clone turned up a few times. The rearrangement links TRBV6-4 to TRBJ2-2; D is undetermined. Germline V gene data show CDR1 as MRHNA and CDR2 as SNTAGT. The CDR3 totals 13 residues. Trimming removed 5 bases from V and 4 bases from J, with 8 bases in between. The CDR3, as DNA: TGTGCCAGCAGTCAAGCCCCCACCGGGGAGCTGTTTTTT. This sequence encodes CASSQAPTGELFF.

V usage is TRBV5-6 and J usage is TRBJ1-5; TRBD1 matches at 10 bases. CDR1 and CDR2 (germline): SGHDT, YYEEEE. The CDR3 sequence is 14 residues long. V gave up 4 bases and J gave up 6 bases; unmatched junction bases: 4. CDR3 loop: CASSLRQGAQPQHF. DNA for the CDR3: TGTGCCAGCAGCCTAAGACAGGGGGCTCAGCCCCAGCATTTT.